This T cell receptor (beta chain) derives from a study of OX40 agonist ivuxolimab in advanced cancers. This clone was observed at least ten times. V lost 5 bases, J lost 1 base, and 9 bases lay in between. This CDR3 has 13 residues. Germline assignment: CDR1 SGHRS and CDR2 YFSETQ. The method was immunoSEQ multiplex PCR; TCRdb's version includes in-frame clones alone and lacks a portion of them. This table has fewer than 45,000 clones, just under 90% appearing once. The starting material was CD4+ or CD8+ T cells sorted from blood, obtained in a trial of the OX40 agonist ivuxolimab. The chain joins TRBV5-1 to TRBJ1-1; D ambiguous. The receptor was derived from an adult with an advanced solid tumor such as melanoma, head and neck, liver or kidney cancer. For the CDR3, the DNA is TGCGCCAGCAGTTCAGACGCGAACACTGAAGCTTTCTTT. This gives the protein CASSSDANTEAFF.